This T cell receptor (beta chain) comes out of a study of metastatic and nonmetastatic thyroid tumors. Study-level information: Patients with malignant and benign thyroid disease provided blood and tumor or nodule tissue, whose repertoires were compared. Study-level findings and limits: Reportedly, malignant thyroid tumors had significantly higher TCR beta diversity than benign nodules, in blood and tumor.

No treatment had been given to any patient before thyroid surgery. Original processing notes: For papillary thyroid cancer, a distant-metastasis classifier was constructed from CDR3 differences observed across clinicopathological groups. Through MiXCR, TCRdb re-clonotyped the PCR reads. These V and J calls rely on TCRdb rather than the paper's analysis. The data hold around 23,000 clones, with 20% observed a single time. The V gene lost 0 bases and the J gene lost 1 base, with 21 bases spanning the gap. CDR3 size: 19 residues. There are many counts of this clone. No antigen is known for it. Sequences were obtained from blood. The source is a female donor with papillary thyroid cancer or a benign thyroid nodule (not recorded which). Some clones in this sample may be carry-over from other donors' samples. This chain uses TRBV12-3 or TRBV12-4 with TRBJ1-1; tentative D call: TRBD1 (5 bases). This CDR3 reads CASSLARRGVRIWNTEAFF. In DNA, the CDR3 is TGTGCCAGCAGTTTAGCCAGGAGAGGGGTCAGGATTTGGAACACTGAAGCTTTCTTT.